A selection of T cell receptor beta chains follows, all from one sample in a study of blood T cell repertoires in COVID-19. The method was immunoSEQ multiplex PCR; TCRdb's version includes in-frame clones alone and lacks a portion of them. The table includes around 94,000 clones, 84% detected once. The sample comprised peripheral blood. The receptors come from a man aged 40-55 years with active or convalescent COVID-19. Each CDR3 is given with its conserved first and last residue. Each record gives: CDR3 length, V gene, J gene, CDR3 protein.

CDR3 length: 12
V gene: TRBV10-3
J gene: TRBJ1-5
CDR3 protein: CAISNSNQPQHF

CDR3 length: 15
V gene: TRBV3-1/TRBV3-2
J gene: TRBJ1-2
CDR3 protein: CASSQAGGLDYGYTF

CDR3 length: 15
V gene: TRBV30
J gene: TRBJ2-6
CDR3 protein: CAWSGAVAGANVLTF

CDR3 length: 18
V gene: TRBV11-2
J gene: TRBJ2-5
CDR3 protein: CASSLAVRASGDQETQYF

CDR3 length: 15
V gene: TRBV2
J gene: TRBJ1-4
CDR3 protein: CASSRQGITNEKLFF

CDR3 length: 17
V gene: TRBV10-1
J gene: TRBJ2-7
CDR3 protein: CASSDGSRGQGNYEQYF

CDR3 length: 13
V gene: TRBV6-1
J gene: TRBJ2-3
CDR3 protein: CASSEGSADTQYF

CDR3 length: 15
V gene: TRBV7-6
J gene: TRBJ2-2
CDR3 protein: CASSPGTSVTGELFF

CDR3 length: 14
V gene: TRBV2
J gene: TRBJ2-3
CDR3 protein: CASSLGTGTDTQYF

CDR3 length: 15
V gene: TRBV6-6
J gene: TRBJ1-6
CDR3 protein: CASSPPRGEGSPLHF

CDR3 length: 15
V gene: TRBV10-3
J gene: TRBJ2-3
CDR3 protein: CAISELGQGVDTQYF

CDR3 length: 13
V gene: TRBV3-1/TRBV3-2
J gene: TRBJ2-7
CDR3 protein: CASSQEGRREQYF

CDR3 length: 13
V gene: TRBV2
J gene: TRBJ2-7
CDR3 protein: CASSATGMGEQYF

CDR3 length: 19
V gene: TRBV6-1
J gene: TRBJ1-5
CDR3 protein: CASSKGQGPLGYSNQPQHF

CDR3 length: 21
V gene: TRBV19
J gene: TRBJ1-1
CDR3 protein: CASSRQGALYPGSPLIPGAFF

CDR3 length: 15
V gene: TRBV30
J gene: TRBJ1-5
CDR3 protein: CAWSVPDNPSQPQHF

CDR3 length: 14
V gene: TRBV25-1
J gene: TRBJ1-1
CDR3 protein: CASSESRGWAEAFF

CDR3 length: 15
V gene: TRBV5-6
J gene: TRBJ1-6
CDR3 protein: CASSLGSSYNSPLHF

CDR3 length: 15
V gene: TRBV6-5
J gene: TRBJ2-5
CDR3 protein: CASSSGLAGEETQYF

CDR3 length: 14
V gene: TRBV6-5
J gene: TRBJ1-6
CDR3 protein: CASNAGQLNSPLHF

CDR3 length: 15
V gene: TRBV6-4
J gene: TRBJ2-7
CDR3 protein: CASSDSGTGNYEQYF

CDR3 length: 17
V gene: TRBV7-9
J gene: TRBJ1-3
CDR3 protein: CASSPRQGQGPGNTIYF

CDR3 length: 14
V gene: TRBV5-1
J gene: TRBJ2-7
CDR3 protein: CASSLEAGSYEQYF

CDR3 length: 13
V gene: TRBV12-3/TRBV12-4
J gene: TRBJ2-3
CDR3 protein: CARGQGLADTQYF

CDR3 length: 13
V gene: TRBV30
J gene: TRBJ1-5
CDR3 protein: CAWGGPSNQPQHF

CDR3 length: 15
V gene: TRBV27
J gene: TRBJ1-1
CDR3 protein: CASSPLLGGSTEAFF

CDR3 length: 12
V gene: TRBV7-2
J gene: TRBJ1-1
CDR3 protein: CASSLDRTEAFF

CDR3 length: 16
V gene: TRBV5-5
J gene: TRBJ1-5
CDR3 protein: CASSLGGQVWGQPQHF

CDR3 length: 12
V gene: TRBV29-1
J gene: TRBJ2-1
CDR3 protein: CSVLKVYNEQFF

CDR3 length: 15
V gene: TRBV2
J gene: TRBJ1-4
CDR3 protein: CASRETGFTNEKLFF

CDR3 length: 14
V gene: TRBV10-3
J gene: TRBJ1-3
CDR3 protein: CAISGDKSGNTIYF

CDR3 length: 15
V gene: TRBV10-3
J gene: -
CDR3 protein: CAISVGADSNQPQYF

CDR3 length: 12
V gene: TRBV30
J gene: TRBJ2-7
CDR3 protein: CAWTEGTYEQYF

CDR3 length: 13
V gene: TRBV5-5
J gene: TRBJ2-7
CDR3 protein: CASSLPRPYEQYF

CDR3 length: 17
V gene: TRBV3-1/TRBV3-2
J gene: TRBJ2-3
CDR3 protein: CASSQRLASGGSDTQYF

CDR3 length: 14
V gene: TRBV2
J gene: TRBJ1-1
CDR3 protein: CASSGMTGNTEAFF

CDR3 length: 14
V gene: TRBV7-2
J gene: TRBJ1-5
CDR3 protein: CASSLSGGNQPQHF

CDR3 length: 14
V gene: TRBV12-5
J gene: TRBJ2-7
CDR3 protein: CASGLPTPGYEQYF

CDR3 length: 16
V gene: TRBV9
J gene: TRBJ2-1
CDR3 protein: CASSPQRGGFGNEQFF

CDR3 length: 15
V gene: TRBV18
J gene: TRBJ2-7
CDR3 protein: CASSPRTGTGYEQYF

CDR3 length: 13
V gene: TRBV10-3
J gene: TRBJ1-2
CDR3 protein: CATAGTGLYGYTF

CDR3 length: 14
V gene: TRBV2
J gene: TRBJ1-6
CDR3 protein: CASSLTGNNSPLHF